A single T cell receptor beta chain is shown here with its context. The antigen is undetermined. The data derive from a study of cytomegalovirus exposure and HLA in healthy donors. Study overall: Early released data comprised tens of millions of unique TCRs from HLA-typed donors. Study outcomes and limitations: Later, TCR association rates were found to vary by HLA locus, highest for DRB1 and lowest for HLA-C. Several of the most significant clusters appeared, in a later analysis, to be linked to common viral pathogens.

This CDR3 is built from 16 residues. Losses at the gene ends were 2 bases for V and 0 bases for J; bases not matched to a gene: 4. Germline assignment: CDR1 SGHTA and CDR2 FQGTGA. As for the donors, each was a healthy bone marrow donor. In the PCR, 60 Vbeta and 13 Jbeta primers were used. TCRdb keeps only in-frame clones here, not all; method: immunoSEQ multiplex PCR. The repertoire includes approximately 27,000 clones, approximately 62% of them detected once, and around two fifths sits in the top ten. The TCR was taken from a male donor in good health and CMV-seropositive. Input material: PBMCs. The rearrangement links TRBV7-3 to TRBJ1-3, with 7 bases identical to TRBD1. The CDR3 sequence: CASSLAGTASGNTIYF. In nucleotides, the CDR3 is TGTGCCAGCAGCTTAGCCGGGACAGCCTCTGGAAACACCATATATTTT.